This TCR beta chain was sequenced during a study of Graves' ophthalmopathy and Graves' hyperthyroidism. Uncontrolled infections, pregnancy, lactation or other autoimmune diseases led to patient exclusion. This clonotype occurred many times. The CDR3 is made up of 16 amino acids. Germline V gene data show CDR1 as SNHLY and CDR2 as FYNNEI. J lost 4 bases, V lost 7 bases, and 7 bases had no gene match. RNA transcripts yielded amplified TCR beta CDR3 regions. Second-round multiplex PCR came after a first-round RT-PCR that employed HTBI primers. One entry per CDR3 protein results from TCRdb running MiXCR on the multiplex PCR reads. There are some 390,000 distinct CDR3 sequences in the sample; 15% to 20% occur only once, and roughly 1.6% lies in the top ten.

Sequenced sample: peripheral blood. This TCR was recovered from a woman aged 18-30 years with Graves' ophthalmopathy. The chain carries TRBV2 and TRBJ2-2; 12 nucleotides align to TRBD2. The CDR3 loop is CASKRLAGVATGELFF. The CDR3 DNA is TGTGCCAGCAAGAGACTAGCGGGAGTAGCCACCGGGGAGCTGTTTTTT.